Below are 4 T cell receptor beta chains sequenced from a single sample in a study of cytomegalovirus exposure and HLA in healthy donors. PCR was performed using 60 Vbeta and 13 Jbeta primers. This table comes from immunoSEQ multiplex PCR, and its TCRdb copy is limited to in-frame clones, with some not included. This sample has 90,000 to 110,000 clones, with around 86% found just once. Sequences were obtained from PBMCs. The receptors shown here come from a woman in her 30s in good health and CMV-seronegative.

The chain has TRBV27 and TRBJ1-1; D is ambiguous. CDR3 length: 14 residues. CDR1 is MNHEY and CDR2 is SMNVEV in the germline V gene (reference sequence). The ends were cut back, 5 bases at V and 0 bases at J, with 10 bases in the middle. For the CDR3, the DNA is TGTGCCAGCAGTCTAACAGTAATGAACACTGAAGCTTTCTTT. Encoded protein: CASSLTVMNTEAFF.

The J gene is TRBJ1-5, the V gene TRBV6-6; TRBD1 aligns across 11 bases. The CDR3 is made up of 16 amino acids. V lost 5 bases to trimming and J lost 2 bases; unmatched junction nucleotides: 5. Looked up from germline, CDR1 is MNHNY and CDR2 is SVGAGI (reference sequence). The CDR3 coding sequence is TGTGCCAGCAGTCTCGGGACAGGGGGAGGCAATCAGCCCCAGCATTTT. Its protein is CASSLGTGGGNQPQHF.

The rearrangement uses TRBV7-9 and TRBJ2-6; D gene unclear. CDR1 is SEHNR and CDR2 is FQNEAQ in the germline V gene (reference sequence). V lost 3 bases and J lost 0, with 12 bases in between. The length of the CDR3 is 17 residues. For the CDR3, the DNA is TGTGCCAGCAGCTTCTCCTTTTACAGCTCTGGGGCCAACGTCCTGACTTTC. Protein: CASSFSFYSSGANVLTF.

The chain recombines TRBV30 with TRBJ2-6; a possible D gene is TRBD2 (6 bases). CDR1 and CDR2 (germline): GTSNPN, SVGIG (reference sequence). The CDR3 is 15 amino acids. Trimming took 1 base from V and 1 from J, leaving 8 bases between them. CDR3 nucleotides: TGTGCCTGGAGTGCGGGAGTGTCTGGGGCCAACGTCCTGACTTTC. It yields the protein CAWSAGVSGANVLTF.